One sample yielded the 10 T cell receptor beta chains listed below, sequenced in a study of cytomegalovirus exposure and HLA in healthy donors. Primers included in the PCR were 60 Vbeta and 13 Jbeta primers. Repertoires were generated with immunoSEQ multiplex PCR, while TCRdb's copy carries only in-frame clones and drops some. The sample holds about 160,000 clones, roughly 80% seen once. The sequenced sample consisted of PBMCs. These TCRs come from a man aged 18 to 30 in good health and CMV-seronegative.

The V gene is TRBV7-2, the J gene TRBJ2-7; D possibly corresponds to TRBD1 (6 bases). Germline CDR1 reads SGHTA; CDR2 reads FQGNSA. Trimming cost V 4 bases and J 3 bases, with 7 bases left between them. The CDR3 covers 12 residues. The CDR3 reads CASSSTGYEQYF. As DNA, the CDR3 is TGTGCCAGCAGCTCGACAGGCTACGAGCAGTACTTC. The full variable domain, rest sourced from reference TRBV7-2 and TRBJ2-7, is GAGVSQSPSNKVTEKGKDVELRCDPISGHTALYWYRQSLGQGLEFLIYFQGNSAPDKSGLPSDRFSAERTGGSVSTLTIQRTQQEDSAVYLCASSSTGYEQYFGPGTRLTVT.

The chain is built from TRBV19 and TRBJ1-4; 11 bases are shared with TRBD1. The ends lost 6 bases at V and 7 bases at J; junction bases unmatched: 4. Germline CDR1 reads LNHDA; CDR2 reads SQIVND (reference sequence). This CDR3 has 14 residues. The CDR3 DNA is TGTGCCAGTAGCCCGGGACAGGGGGGTGAAAAACTGTTTTTT. This sequence encodes CASSPGQGGEKLFF. The full variable domain, in which reference TRBV19 and TRBJ1-4 provide the parts outside the CDR3, is DGGITQSPKYLFRKEGQNVTLSCEQNLNHDAMYWYRQDPGQGLRLIYYSQIVNDFQKGDIAEGYSVSREKKESFPLTVTSAQKNPTAFYLCASSPGQGGEKLFFGSGTQLSVL.

This chain uses TRBV7-2 with TRBJ2-6, with unresolved D. V was trimmed by 4 bases and J by 0 bases, leaving 13 bases between them. Germline CDR1 is SGHTA and CDR2 is FQGNSA. The CDR3 covers 17 residues. Written as DNA, the CDR3 is TGTGCCAGCAGCTATCAACGGTCCGTCTCTGGGGCCAACGTCCTGACTTTC. Amino acids: CASSYQRSVSGANVLTF.

On this clone itself: A read error may account for a junction end that differs from germline. Other DNA sequences of this sample code for an identical CDR3. The chain is built from TRBV4-3 and TRBJ2-7; D is ambiguous. This CDR3 comprises 14 residues. CDR1 is LGHNA, CDR2 YSLEER, per germline. DNA of the CDR3: TGCGCCAGTAGCCAAGATCAAGGTCTAGGCGAGCAGTACTTC. Protein product: CASSQDQGLGEQYF.

The chain has TRBV19 and TRBJ2-7; 11 positions match TRBD2. The J segment lost 0 bases and the V segment lost 5 bases, leaving 3 bases of the junction unmatched. The CDR3 consists of 15 residues. Germline V lookup: CDR1 LNHDA, CDR2 SQIVND (reference sequence). The CDR3 DNA is TGTGCCAGTAGTCTGCTAGCGGGAGGCTCCTACGAGCAGTACTTC. This codes for CASSLLAGGSYEQYF.

The chain couples TRBV19 to TRBJ2-7; 13 nucleotides match TRBD2. Germline CDR1 reads LNHDA; CDR2 reads SQIVND (reference sequence). This CDR3 has 16 amino acids. V lost 0 bases, J lost 2 bases, and 1 base stayed unmatched. The DNA of the CDR3 is TGTGCCAGTAGTATAGATGGGACTAGCGGGACCTACGAGCAGTACTTC. Amino acid sequence: CASSIDGTSGTYEQYF.

This clone has a handful of counts. The J gene is TRBJ1-3, the V gene TRBV6-4; D gene uncertain. V was trimmed by 9 bases and J by 0 bases, leaving 15 bases between them. Germline-derived CDR1 and CDR2 are MRHNA and SNTAGT. The CDR3 is made up of 15 amino acids. Written as DNA, the CDR3 is TGTGCCAGGAAGGTGGAGGGCGGCTCTGGAAACACCATATATTTT. Encoded protein: CARKVEGGSGNTIYF.

The chain couples TRBV5-1 to TRBJ2-7; 15 nucleotides line up with TRBD2. The V gene end was trimmed by 4 bases and the J gene end by 2 bases; junction bases not matched to a gene: 10. Germline V CDR1 and CDR2: SGHRS, YFSETQ. CDR3 length equals 18 residues. The DNA for the CDR3 is TGCGCCAGCAGCCGAGGACTAGCGGGGGGGGGTGGGGCCTACGAGCAGTACTTC. This translates into CASSRGLAGGGGAYEQYF.

This clone was seen only a few times. The chain employs TRBV7-2 and TRBJ2-1; the match to TRBD1 covers 10 bases. The J segment lost 8 bases and the V segment lost 6 bases, leaving 10 bases of the junction unmatched. This CDR3 is 15 amino acids long. The germline V gene encodes CDR1 SGHTA and CDR2 FQGNSA. The CDR3 DNA sequence: TGTGCCAGCAGTTATTCCGGGACAGGGGAGTATGAGCAGTTCTTC. It specifies CASSYSGTGEYEQFF.

This clone has only a few counts. One end of the junction does not line up with germline, which may come from a read error. The CDR3 here is CASSQDGGAPREQYF. CDR3 coding DNA: TGCGCCAGCAGCCAAGACGGCGGGGCCCCCCGCGAGCAGTACTTC. This chain connects TRBV5-4 to TRBJ2-7, with D tentatively TRBD2 (6 bases). CDR3 length: 15 residues. Germline V lookup: CDR1 SGHNT, CDR2 YYREEE (reference sequence).